This section outlines one T cell receptor (beta chain) sequence together with its context. As yet, its antigen is unknown. The sample is drawn from a study of CXCR3-negative and CXCR3-positive naive CD8 T cells. In the study overall: The TRB read total, some 130 million, broke down to about 1.5 +/- 0.3 million reads per library. Study results and limitations: High diversity, comparable across both naive subsets, contrasted with much lower diversity in memory CD8+ cells. Researchers report that CXCR3-positive naive cells carry more hydrophobic TRB CDR3s than CXCR3-negative naive cells. Naive subsets expressed similar surface CD5; TRB CDR3 features served to infer TCR strength.

CD45RO-CCR7+CD27+CD95- marked naive CD8+ T cells. The libraries of TRB cDNA were prepared using 5' RACE with UMI labels. For each CDR3 protein, TCRdb gives one entry from its re-call of the 5' RACE reads, without DNA. The repertoire shows about 150,000 distinct CDR3 sequences; the top ten hold about 0.48%. This TCR derives from a human donor in good health. Some clones in this sample may be carry-over from other donors' samples. What was sequenced was naive CXCR3+ CD8+ T cells from blood. Subset specified: CD45RO-CCR7+CD27+CD95- naive CD8+ T cells expressing CXCR3 (TNR3+).

CDR3 residues: CASSFPGTGSEQYF. J is TRBJ2-7 and V is TRBV28; TCRdb gives TRBD1 as the D gene, but with no DNA this cannot be confirmed. CDR3 length equals 14 residues. Looked up from germline, CDR1 is MDHEN and CDR2 is SYDVKM.